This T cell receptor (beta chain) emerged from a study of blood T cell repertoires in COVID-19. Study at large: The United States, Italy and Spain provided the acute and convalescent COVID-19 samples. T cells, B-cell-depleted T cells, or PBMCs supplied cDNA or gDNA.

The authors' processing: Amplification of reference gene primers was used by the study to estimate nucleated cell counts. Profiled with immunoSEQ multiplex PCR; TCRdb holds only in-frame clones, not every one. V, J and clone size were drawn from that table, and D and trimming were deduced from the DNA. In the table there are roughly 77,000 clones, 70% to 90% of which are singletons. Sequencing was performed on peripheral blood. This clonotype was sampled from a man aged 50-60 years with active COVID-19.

Here the CDR3 reads CATRAGGANTGELFF. For the CDR3, the DNA is TGTGCCACCAGAGCGGGGGGTGCGAACACCGGGGAGCTGTTTTTT. The chain has TRBV7-3 and TRBJ2-2; TRBD2 aligns across 9 bases. CDR1 is SGHTA, CDR2 FQGTGA, per germline. The CDR3 contains 15 residues. The V and J ends lost 10 bases and 0 bases, in that order; junction bases with no gene match: 6.